This is a list of T cell receptor beta chains from one sample in a study of T cell responses to AZD1222 COVID-19 vaccine. Only in-frame clones appear in the TCRdb table, and some are missing; sequencing was by immunoSEQ multiplex PCR. The table has about 140,000 clones, 85% to 95% seen once; the top ten hold approximately 12%. This sample comprised peripheral blood, obtained after recovery from COVID-19. The source of these receptors is an adult who had recovered from COVID-19. CDR3s include the opening cysteine and the closing phenylalanine or tryptophan. D genes are given only for firm matches. The size entry is marked missing in some rows and otherwise reads once, few, many or a size class.

size | J | D | V | CDR3 | DNA
. | TRBJ1-4 | TRBD1 | TRBV6-7 | CARASTGAVRTNEKLFF | TGTGCCAGAGCCTCGACAGGGGCGGTACGGACTAATGAAAAACTGTTTTTT
. | TRBJ2-7 | . | TRBV3-1/TRBV3-2 | CASRQAKSYEQYF | TGTGCCAGCAGACAGGCCAAATCCTACGAGCAGTACTTC
. | TRBJ2-3 | . | TRBV19 | CASSTTHQGYIVTDTQYF | TGTGCCAGTAGTACCACACATCAGGGATACATAGTTACAGATACGCAGTATTTT
once | TRBJ2-7 | . | TRBV29-1 | CSVPSGKHYEQYF | TGCAGCGTCCCGAGCGGTAAGCACTACGAGCAGTACTTC
. | TRBJ1-1 | . | TRBV6-5 | CASRKGISGNTEAFF | TGTGCCAGCAGAAAAGGGATATCGGGGAACACTGAAGCTTTCTTT
. | TRBJ2-5 | TRBD2 | TRBV6-6 | CASSYASGETQYF | TGTGCCAGCAGTTACGCTAGCGGGGAGACCCAGTACTTC
. | TRBJ2-5 | . | TRBV6-5 | CASTGGGGKTQYF | TGTGCCAGCACCGGGGGTGGGGGCAAGACCCAGTACTTC
. | TRBJ1-1 | . | TRBV14 | CASSQDLIAGTNTEAFF | TGTGCCAGCAGCCAAGATCTCATAGCAGGGACGAACACTGAAGCTTTCTTT
. | TRBJ2-5 | . | TRBV5-1 | CASSLAGNQETQYF | TGCGCCAGCAGCTTGGCCGGCAACCAAGAGACCCAGTACTTC
. | TRBJ2-5 | TRBD2 | TRBV6-5 | CASKGAGRELETQYF | TGTGCCAGCAAGGGAGCCGGGAGGGAGTTAGAGACCCAGTACTTC
. | TRBJ1-2 | . | TRBV28 | CASSFQANYGYTF | TGTGCCAGCAGTTTCCAGGCTAACTATGGCTACACCTTC
. | TRBJ2-7 | . | TRBV3-1/TRBV3-2 | CASSRTGGGEQYF | TGTGCCAGCAGTCGGACGGGTGGGGGGGAGCAGTACTTC
. | TRBJ2-5 | . | TRBV10-3 | CAISELGLETQYF | TGTGCCATCAGTGAGTTAGGTTTAGAGACCCAGTACTTC
. | TRBJ2-7 | . | TRBV4-1 | CASSPLTSSYEQYF | TGCGCCAGCAGCCCCCTGACTAGCTCCTACGAGCAGTACTTC
. | TRBJ1-2 | . | TRBV3-1/TRBV3-2 | CASSQENREGGYTF | TGTGCCAGCAGCCAAGAAAACAGGGAGGGGGGCTACACCTTC
. | TRBJ2-7 | . | TRBV6-6 | CASSYLGEQYF | TGTGCCAGCAGTTACTTGGGTGAGCAGTACTTC
. | TRBJ2-7 | . | TRBV5-1 | CASSLAQGAYEQYF | TGCGCCAGCAGCTTGGCACAGGGAGCCTACGAGCAGTACTTC
many | TRBJ2-7 | TRBD2 | TRBV7-8 | CASSPRRTSAVSYEQYF | TGTGCCAGCAGCCCTAGGAGGACTAGCGCTGTTTCCTACGAGCAGTACTTC
. | TRBJ2-2 | . | TRBV6-2/TRBV6-3 | CASSYSFGAFNTGELFF | TGTGCCAGCAGTTACTCTTTCGGGGCGTTCAACACCGGGGAGCTGTTTTTT
. | TRBJ2-1 | TRBD2 | TRBV7-3 | CASSSVAGNNEQFF | TGTGCCAGCAGCTCCGTAGCGGGGAACAATGAGCAGTTCTTC
. | TRBJ2-7 | . | TRBV6-5 | CASTLAASYEQYF | TGTGCCAGCACCCTCGCAGCCTCCTACGAGCAGTACTTC
. | TRBJ2-1 | . | TRBV19 | CASSIETKQFF | TGTGCCAGTAGTATCGAGACAAAGCAGTTCTTC
. | TRBJ2-1 | TRBD2 | TRBV5-1 | CASSLVAGGLNNEQFF | TGCGCCAGCAGCTTGGTGGCGGGAGGGCTTAACAATGAGCAGTTCTTC
. | TRBJ2-5 | . | TRBV4-2 | CASSQENPQRRGSQETQYF | TGTGCCAGCAGCCAAGAGAACCCCCAGAGGAGAGGGTCCCAAGAGACCCAGTACTTC
. | TRBJ2-7 | TRBD1 | TRBV7-9 | CASSLETGGPQDYEQYF | TGTGCCAGCAGCTTAGAGACAGGGGGGCCCCAAGACTACGAGCAGTACTTC
. | TRBJ2-5 | . | TRBV3-1/TRBV3-2 | CASNRRDAGTQYF | TGTGCCAGCAACCGACGGGACGCGGGGACCCAGTACTTC
medium-sized | TRBJ2-5 | TRBD2 | TRBV15 | CATSDIAGETQYF | TGTGCCACCAGCGACATAGCGGGAGAGACCCAGTACTTC
. | TRBJ2-3 | . | TRBV7-9 | CASSFKPDTQYF | TGTGCCAGCAGCTTCAAGCCAGATACGCAGTATTTT
once | TRBJ1-6 | . | TRBV10-3 | CAAATGGPSSYNSPLHF | TGTGCCGCCGCGACTGGCGGGCCGAGCTCCTATAATTCACCCCTCCACTTT
once | TRBJ2-7 | . | TRBV24-1 | CATSVPDNLYEQYF | TGTGCCACCAGTGTCCCGGACAACCTCTACGAGCAGTACTTC